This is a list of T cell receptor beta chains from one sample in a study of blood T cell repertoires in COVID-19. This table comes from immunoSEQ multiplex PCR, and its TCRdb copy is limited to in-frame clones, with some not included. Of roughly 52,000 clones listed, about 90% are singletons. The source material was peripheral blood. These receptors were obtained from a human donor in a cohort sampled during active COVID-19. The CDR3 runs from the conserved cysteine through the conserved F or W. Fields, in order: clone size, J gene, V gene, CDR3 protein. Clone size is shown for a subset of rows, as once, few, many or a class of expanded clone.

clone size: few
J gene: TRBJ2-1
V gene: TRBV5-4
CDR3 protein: CASSPAGVLGKQFF

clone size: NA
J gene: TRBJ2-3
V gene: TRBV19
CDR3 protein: CASSIVPGFTDTQYF

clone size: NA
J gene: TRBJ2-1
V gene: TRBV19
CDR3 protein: CASSIIAGGLGTYNEQFF

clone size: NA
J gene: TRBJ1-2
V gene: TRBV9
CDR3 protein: CASGPDRGAEGYTF

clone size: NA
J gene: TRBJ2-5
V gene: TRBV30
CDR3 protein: CAWSTPTGAEYF

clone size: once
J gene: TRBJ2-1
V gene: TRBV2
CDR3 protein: CASMGLAGVGNEQFF

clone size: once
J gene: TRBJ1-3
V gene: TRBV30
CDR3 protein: CAGPSGNTIYF

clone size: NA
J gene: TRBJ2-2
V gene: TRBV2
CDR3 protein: CASSPRWTGELFF

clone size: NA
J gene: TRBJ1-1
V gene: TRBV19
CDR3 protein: CASSIGHVRGSGTEAFF

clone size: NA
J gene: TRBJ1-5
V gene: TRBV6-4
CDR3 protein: CASRGSGTGEYSNQPQHF

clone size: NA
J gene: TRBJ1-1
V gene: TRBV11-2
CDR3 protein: CASSSYAGSEAFF

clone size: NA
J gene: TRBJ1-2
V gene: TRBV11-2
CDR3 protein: CASRPMGGFGYTF

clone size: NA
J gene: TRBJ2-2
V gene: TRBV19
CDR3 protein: CASSSGGGTTGELFF

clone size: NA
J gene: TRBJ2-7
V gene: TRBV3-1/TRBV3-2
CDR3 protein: CASSQDLSPGYEQYF

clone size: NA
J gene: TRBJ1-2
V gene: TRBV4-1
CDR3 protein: CASSQLYQAPVDGYTF